Below, 30 T cell receptor beta chains from the same sample are listed, as sequenced in a study of blood T cell repertoires in COVID-19. Data came from immunoSEQ multiplex PCR; TCRdb stores just in-frame clones and leaves some out. The sample has over 150,000 clones, over 70% seen once; the top ten hold 3% to 3.5%. Sequencing was performed on PBMCs or T cells enriched from blood (not recorded which). The receptors originated from a woman aged 55-69 years who had recovered from COVID-19.

The gene calls are TRBV9 and TRBJ1-3; tentative D call: TRBD1 (5 bases). Germline CDR1 SGDLS, CDR2 YYNGEE. The ends were cut back, 0 bases at V and 0 bases at J, with 16 bases in the middle. The CDR3 consists of 18 residues. The CDR3 bases are TGTGCCAGCAGCGTAGTAGAGCGGGGCCTGACCTCTGGAAACACCATATATTTT. Its protein is CASSVVERGLTSGNTIYF.

The genes are TRBV19 and TRBJ1-6, with a weak D call TRBD1 (6 bases). Germline V gene lookup returns CDR1 LNHDA and CDR2 SQIVND (reference sequence). The CDR3 runs 13 residues. V shed 4 bases and J shed 12 bases, with 13 bases lying between them. The CDR3 nucleotides read TGTGCCAGTAGTACCCCCCAACAGGGACCCCTCCACTTT. This translates into CASSTPQQGPLHF.

The gene calls are TRBV5-4 and TRBJ2-1, with 13 bases that match TRBD2. Trimming at V came to 0 bases and at J to 8 bases, leaving 2 bases not matched to a gene. The CDR3 extends over 15 amino acids. Germline CDR1 reads SGHNT; CDR2 reads YYREEE (reference sequence). CDR3 amino acids: CASSLGGLAGYEQFF. The CDR3, as DNA: TGTGCCAGCAGCTTGGGGGGACTAGCGGGGTATGAGCAGTTCTTC.

V is TRBV3-1 (or the pseudogene TRBV3-2) and J is TRBJ2-7; a weak D match, TRBD1 (5 bases). The CDR3 is 15 residues long. The germline CDR1 and CDR2 sequences are LGHDT and YNNKEL (reference sequence). Trimming removed 8 bases at V and 8 bases at J, with 25 bases between. CDR3 residues: CASQQSDTDRDKQYF. DNA of the CDR3: TGTGCCAGCCAACAATCGGACACGGACCGTGATAAGCAGTACTTC.

This chain uses TRBV2 with TRBJ1-1; 7 bases are shared with TRBD1. The CDR3 runs 14 residues. Per germline, CDR1 SNHLY and CDR2 FYNNEI. Trimming cost V 6 bases and J 1 base; bases outside gene matches: 5. The CDR3 DNA sequence: TGTGCCAGCAGCCTACAGGGGTGGAACACTGAAGCTTTCTTT. This translates into CASSLQGWNTEAFF.

This clone was seen more than once but under ten times. V and J are TRBV18 and TRBJ1-5, with 9 bases matching TRBD1. With 4 bases clipped from V and 6 bases from J, the junction kept 7 bases outside the gene matches. Looked up from germline, CDR1 is KGHSH and CDR2 is LQKENI. The CDR3 runs to 15 residues. CDR3 bases: TGTGCCAGCTCACGCACGGGACAGGGAGGTCAGCCCCAGCATTTT. Translation gives CASSRTGQGGQPQHF.

This clone has more than one count but fewer than ten. The chain couples TRBV12-3 or TRBV12-4 to TRBJ1-2, with 8 bases fitting TRBD1. The CDR3 loop spans 13 amino acids. Unmatched junction bases numbered 6, after V lost 6 bases and J lost 6 bases. The CDR3 sequence: CASRSDREHGYTF. In nucleotides, the CDR3 is TGTGCCAGCAGATCGGACAGGGAACATGGCTACACCTTC.

The rearrangement uses TRBV24-1 and TRBJ2-5; the D gene is possibly TRBD1 (6 bases). Per the germline V gene, CDR1 is KGHDR and CDR2 is SFDVKD. Trimming removed 1 base at V and 2 bases at J, with 25 bases between. The length of the CDR3 is 20 residues. CDR3 in amino acids: CATSDFPRPRTGLWQETQYF. As DNA, the CDR3 is TGTGCCACCAGTGATTTTCCCAGACCCCGAACAGGGTTGTGGCAAGAGACCCAGTACTTC.

The chain has TRBV11-2 and TRBJ1-6, with no clear D. Germline loops: CDR1 SGHAT, CDR2 FQNNGV. V was shortened by 1 base and J by 7 bases, with 5 bases between the two germline ends. There are 13 residues in the CDR3. For the CDR3, the DNA is TGTGCCAGCAGCTTAGTGAGAAATTCACCCCTCCACTTT. This sequence encodes CASSLVRNSPLHF.

V and J are TRBV14 and TRBJ2-7; no clear D gene. Per germline, CDR1 SGHDN and CDR2 FVKESK. CDR3 length: 13 residues. Between the trimmed V and J ends, which lost 1 base and 3 bases, there was a span of 7 bases. CDR3 residues: CASSQVTHYEQYF. The CDR3 bases are TGTGCCAGCAGCCAAGTGACACACTACGAGCAGTACTTC. The full variable domain, completed using reference TRBV14 and TRBJ2-7, is EAGVTQFPSHSVIEKGQTVTLRCDPISGHDNLYWYRRVMGKEIKFLLHFVKESKQDESGMPNNRFLAERTGGTYSTLKVQPAELEDSGVYFCASSQVTHYEQYFGPGTRLTVT.

The chain combines TRBV9 with TRBJ1-2; D remains unclear. CDR3 size: 14 residues. The ends were cut back, 0 bases at V and 2 bases at J, with 8 bases in the middle. Germline CDR1 and CDR2: SGDLS and YYNGEE. CDR3 DNA: TGTGCCAGCAGCGTAGGAGATCCCAACTATGGCTACACCTTC. It specifies CASSVGDPNYGYTF.

This chain connects TRBV3-1 (or the pseudogene TRBV3-2) to TRBJ2-7; TRBD1 matches at 9 bases. Germline V gene sequence: CDR1 LGHDT, CDR2 YNNKEL (reference sequence). This CDR3 contains 18 residues. V was clipped by 1 base and J by 2 bases; unmatched bases: 12. The CDR3 here is CASSQGGTGTGRTYEQYF. The CDR3, as DNA: TGTGCCAGCAGCCAAGGAGGGACAGGGACAGGAAGAACCTACGAGCAGTACTTC.

The chain links TRBV7-9 to TRBJ1-3; a possible D gene is TRBD1 (5 bases). Germline values: CDR1 SEHNR, CDR2 FQNEAQ (reference sequence). Trimming left V 5 bases short and J 0 bases short, with 14 bases between. CDR3 length: 16 residues. CDR3 sequence: CASSPSGGDSGNTIYF. Written as DNA, the CDR3 is TGTGCCAGCAGCCCCAGTGGGGGGGACTCTGGAAACACCATATATTTT.

CDR3 amino acids: CASRGGGFYNEQFF. CDR3 in DNA: TGTGCCAGCAGGGGCGGGGGGTTCTACAATGAGCAGTTCTTC. V usage is TRBV27 and J usage is TRBJ2-1, with 8 nucleotides matching TRBD2. J was trimmed by 3 bases and V by 6 bases; bases with no gene match: 4. Per germline, CDR1 MNHEY and CDR2 SMNVEV (reference sequence). The CDR3 extends over 14 amino acids.

V and J are TRBV4-2 and TRBJ2-5, with 8 bases fitting TRBD2. The CDR3 has 17 residues. Looked up from germline, CDR1 is LGHNA and CDR2 is YNFKEQ. The trim removed 0 bases at V and 2 bases at J, leaving 8 bases unmatched. The CDR3: CASSQEPGGRSQETQYF. The CDR3 bases are TGTGCCAGCAGCCAAGAACCGGGGGGGCGCTCACAAGAGACCCAGTACTTC.

This clone appeared a single time. The V and J genes are TRBV5-4 and TRBJ2-7; 10 nucleotides match TRBD2. CDR3 length: 14 amino acids. The germline V gene has CDR1 SGHNT and CDR2 YYREEE (reference sequence). The trim removed 5 bases at V and 7 bases at J, leaving 9 bases unmatched. The CDR3 reads CASRPTSGTREQYF. The CDR3 DNA follows: TGTGCCAGCAGACCAACTAGCGGGACTCGGGAGCAGTACTTC.

The rearrangement joins TRBV6-5 to TRBJ2-5; D uncertain. From germline, CDR1 is MNHEY and CDR2 SVGAGI. The CDR3 has 13 residues. V was pared by 5 bases and J by 5 bases, with 12 bases between. The CDR3 sequence: CASSRTGWETQYF. The CDR3 nucleotides are TGTGCCAGCAGTCGCACCGGGTGGGAGACCCAGTACTTC.

This clone was seen many times. The chain is built from TRBV6-5 and TRBJ2-1; 9 positions match TRBD1. Trimming took 6 bases from V and 5 from J; bases not matched to a gene: 8. Looked up from germline, CDR1 is MNHEY and CDR2 is SVGAGI. There are 15 residues in the CDR3. In nucleotides, the CDR3 is TGTGCCAGCAGACAGGGACAGGGTCCCCACAATGAGCAGTTCTTC. Amino acid sequence: CASRQGQGPHNEQFF.

This chain joins TRBV7-3 and TRBJ1-4; the D gene is possibly TRBD1 (6 bases). V was shortened by 1 base and J by 3 bases, with 9 bases between the two germline ends. CDR3 length equals 15 residues. Germline CDR1 reads SGHTA; CDR2 reads FQGTGA. As DNA, the CDR3 is TGTGCCAGCAGCTTAAATGGGGGCGCTAATGAAAAACTGTTTTTT. This codes for CASSLNGGANEKLFF.

CDR3 in amino acids: CASSLNVGSTEAFF. CDR3 nucleotides: TGCGCCAGCAGCTTGAATGTGGGGAGCACTGAAGCTTTCTTT. J is TRBJ1-1 and V is TRBV5-1; no firm D call. V was trimmed by 1 base and J by 4 bases, leaving 11 bases between them. The CDR3 has 14 amino acids. Germline CDR1 SGHRS, CDR2 YFSETQ.

The sample holds one count of this clone. The DNA of the CDR3 is TGTGCCAGCAGTTTGGGACAGGCGATTAACTATGGCTACACCTTC. Protein sequence: CASSLGQAINYGYTF. The chain recombines TRBV6-6 with TRBJ1-2; 8 nucleotides match TRBD1. V shed 4 bases, J shed 1 base, and the junction held 5 bases outside the gene matches. The CDR3 is 15 residues long. Germline V lookup: CDR1 MNHNY, CDR2 SVGAGI (reference sequence).

The rearrangement uses TRBV5-1 and TRBJ1-2; 12 positions match TRBD1. Germline V gene sequence: CDR1 SGHRS, CDR2 YFSETQ. The CDR3 extends over 16 amino acids. The V gene end was trimmed by 0 bases and the J gene end by 8 bases; junction bases not matched to a gene: 8. CDR3 sequence (DNA): TGCGCCAGCAGCTTGGGATCGGGACAGGGGGCGCGAGGCTACACCTTC. It yields the protein CASSLGSGQGARGYTF.

The chain carries TRBV19 and TRBJ2-7, with 9 bases identical to TRBD1. This CDR3 contains 15 residues. With V trimmed by 5 bases and J by 5 bases, 10 bases remained unmatched. CDR1 and CDR2 from the germline V gene are LNHDA and SQIVND (reference sequence). In DNA, the CDR3 is TGTGCCAGTAGTTCATCGGACAGGGGTGTGGACGAGCAGTACTTC. It specifies CASSSSDRGVDEQYF.

The rearrangement uses TRBV5-1 and TRBJ1-4; D may be TRBD1 (6 bases). The CDR3 contains 15 residues. Trimming took off 4 bases at V and 10 bases at J, with 20 bases between the two ends. From germline, CDR1 is SGHRS and CDR2 YFSETQ. CDR3 region: CASSPDTGSPGKLFF. For the CDR3, the DNA is TGCGCCAGCAGCCCGGACACAGGGAGTCCCGGAAAACTGTTTTTT.

V gene TRBV5-4 combines with J gene TRBJ1-4; 7 bases fit TRBD1. CDR3 length: 17 residues. Germline CDR1 is SGHNT and CDR2 is YYREEE (reference sequence). Trimming cost V 0 bases and J 4 bases; bases outside gene matches: 9. This CDR3 is CASSLVGGAYGNEKLFF. The CDR3 coding sequence is TGTGCCAGCAGCTTGGTAGGGGGCGCTTATGGTAATGAAAAACTGTTTTTT. The full variable domain, completed using reference TRBV5-4 and TRBJ1-4, is ETGVTQSPTHLIKTRGQQVTLRCSSQSGHNTVSWYQQALGQGPQFIFQYYREEENGRGNFPPRFSGLQFPNYSSELNVNALELDDSALYLCASSLVGGAYGNEKLFFGSGTQLSVL.

The chain recombines TRBV6-2 or TRBV6-3 with TRBJ2-1, with 9 bases that match TRBD2. J was trimmed by 5 bases and V by 5 bases; bases with no gene match: 10. Per the germline V gene, CDR1 is MNHEY and CDR2 is SVGEGT. The CDR3 has 16 amino acids. The CDR3, as DNA: TGTGCCAGCAGTAGGGGGAGCGGGGGGCCAGACAATGAGCAGTTCTTC. It codes for CASSRGSGGPDNEQFF.

The chain is built from TRBV4-2 and TRBJ1-4, with unresolved D. This CDR3 has 16 residues. Trimming pared 4 bases from V and 6 bases from J, leaving 18 bases between. Germline V gene lookup returns CDR1 LGHNA and CDR2 YNFKEQ. The DNA of the CDR3 is TGTGCCAGCAGCCTGGGCGTGGAAACACGAGATGAAAAACTGTTTTTT. Protein product: CASSLGVETRDEKLFF.

V is TRBV19 and J is TRBJ1-5; 10 bases match TRBD1. From germline, CDR1 is LNHDA and CDR2 SQIVND (reference sequence). The CDR3 is 15 residues long. V shed 7 bases, J shed 3 bases, and the junction held 6 bases outside the gene matches. The CDR3 sequence is CASKLGQGYNQPQHF. The CDR3 DNA reads as TGTGCCAGTAAACTGGGACAGGGGTACAATCAGCCCCAGCATTTT.

This clone has a count of ten or more. CDR3 in DNA: TGCAGCGTTCACGTTCAGGGGGCGTCCACTGAAGCTTTCTTT. Translated: CSVHVQGASTEAFF. The V and J genes are TRBV29-1 and TRBJ1-1; 8 bases match TRBD1. This CDR3 has 14 amino acids. The junction had 9 bases not matched to a gene; V was cut back by 5 bases and J by 4 bases. Germline V gene data show CDR1 as SQVTM and CDR2 as ANQGSEA.

The chain combines TRBV9 with TRBJ1-2, with 8 bases matching TRBD1. From germline, CDR1 is SGDLS and CDR2 YYNGEE. V trimming: 3 bases; J trimming: 4 bases; junction bases outside the gene matches: 5. This CDR3 has 14 amino acids. CDR3 protein: CASSDGQGLYGYTF. CDR3 DNA: TGTGCCAGCAGCGACGGACAGGGTCTCTATGGCTACACCTTC.